The 14 T cell receptor beta chains below come from one sample, sequenced in a study of radiotherapy plus CTLA-4 blockade in lung cancer. Produced via immunoSEQ multiplex PCR; TCRdb's table is partial and in-frame only. The table records 53,000 or so clones, 76% of them present only once. This sample comprised peripheral blood, obtained from a patient treated with radiotherapy plus ipilimumab. These receptors originate from a human donor with non-small cell lung cancer who had stable disease on radiotherapy plus ipilimumab.

The rearrangement joins TRBV29-1 to TRBJ2-2; the match to TRBD1 covers 7 bases. Trimming took 7 bases from V and 5 from J; bases not matched to a gene: 13. The CDR3 extends over 15 amino acids. Per germline, CDR1 SQVTM and CDR2 ANQGSEA. The CDR3 loop is CSAEYQNRGTGELFF. The CDR3 region has the DNA TGCAGCGCCGAATACCAAAACAGGGGTACCGGGGAGCTGTTTTTT.

The chain carries TRBV5-1 and TRBJ1-5; maybe TRBD1 (5 bases). The germline gives CDR1 SGHRS, CDR2 YFSETQ. The CDR3 contains 14 residues. V was trimmed by 0 bases and J by 5 bases, leaving 9 bases between them. The CDR3 DNA follows: TGCGCCAGCAGCTTGGCCCTGGGGGATCAGCCCCAGCATTTT. As protein: CASSLALGDQPQHF. The entire variable domain, with the rest obtained from reference TRBV5-1 and TRBJ1-5, is as follows: KAGVTQTPRYLIKTRGQQVTLSCSPISGHRSVSWYQQTPGQGLQFLFEYFSETQRNKGNFPGRFSGRQFSNSRSEMNVSTLELGDSALYLCASSLALGDQPQHFGDGTRLSIL.

CDR3 residues: CASSLDFQGYTGELFF. CDR3 coding DNA: TGTGCCAGCAGCTTAGATTTTCAGGGATACACCGGGGAGCTGTTTTTT. V is TRBV7-6 and J is TRBJ2-2; D may be TRBD1 (5 bases). V lost 1 base and J 3 bases, leaving 12 bases between the germline ends. The germline V gene has CDR1 SGHVS and CDR2 FNYEAQ. The CDR3 is 16 amino acids.

The V gene is TRBV27, the J gene TRBJ1-6, with a possible D match to TRBD1 (6 bases). Germline V gives CDR1 MNHEY, CDR2 SMNVEV (reference sequence). Trimming removed 7 bases at V and 10 bases at J, with 20 bases between. This CDR3 comprises 15 residues. Here the CDR3 DNA reads TGTGCCAGCACCCCCCGGGACAATGATAGATCACCCCTCCACTTT. Protein: CASTPRDNDRSPLHF.

The chain combines TRBV19 with TRBJ2-7; 9 bases are shared with TRBD2. Unmatched junction bases numbered 8, after V lost 5 bases and J lost 6 bases. The CDR3 runs to 14 residues. Germline-derived CDR1 and CDR2 are LNHDA and SQIVND (reference sequence). The CDR3 DNA follows: TGTGCCAGTAGTTCTAGCGGGGCCCCGCGCGAGCAGTACGTC. Encoded protein: CASSSSGAPREQYV.

The CDR3 DNA reads as TGTGCCAGTATGGGATTCGCGAACACTGAAGCTTTCTTT. This codes for CASMGFANTEAFF. J is TRBJ1-1 and V is TRBV19; D remains unclear. Germline CDR1 and CDR2: LNHDA and SQIVND (reference sequence). V was trimmed by 7 bases and J by 1 base, leaving 10 bases between them. The CDR3 length is 13 residues.

The genes are TRBV2 and TRBJ1-1; D gene ambiguous. The CDR3 extends over 16 amino acids. The V end was cut by 4 bases, the J end by 0 bases, with 15 bases between. Germline loops: CDR1 SNHLY, CDR2 FYNNEI. The CDR3: CASSAVLGAMNTEAFF. CDR3 DNA: TGTGCCAGCAGTGCAGTCCTGGGAGCCATGAACACTGAAGCTTTCTTT.

Here the CDR3 reads CASSSGQFFYGYTF. CDR3 nucleotide sequence: TGTGCCAGCAGCTCGGGACAGTTTTTCTATGGCTACACCTTC. V usage is TRBV6-5 and J usage is TRBJ1-2, with 7 bases identical to TRBD1. The junction had 8 bases not matched to a gene; V was cut back by 6 bases and J by 4 bases. Germline CDR1 and CDR2: MNHEY and SVGAGI. The CDR3 totals 14 residues.

This clone was detected a few times. V and J are TRBV19 and TRBJ2-1, with D maybe TRBD2 (5 bases). The CDR3 is made up of 14 amino acids. Trimming stripped 5 bases from V and 6 bases from J, with 14 bases between. Germline V lookup: CDR1 LNHDA, CDR2 SQIVND (reference sequence). The CDR3: CASSAIGSSNEQFF. CDR3 nucleotides: TGTGCCAGTAGTGCCATAGGGAGTTCCAATGAGCAGTTCTTC.

The gene calls are TRBV28 and TRBJ2-7; no definite D call. Germline V gene sequence: CDR1 MDHEN, CDR2 SYDVKM. The V gene lost 4 bases and the J gene lost 1 base, with 14 bases spanning the gap. This CDR3 comprises 15 residues. This CDR3 is CASSSTASLSYEQYV. DNA for the CDR3: TGTGCCAGCAGTTCTACCGCGAGCCTTTCCTACGAGCAGTACGTC.

The chain is built from TRBV27 and TRBJ2-7; 10 nucleotides align to TRBD2. Unmatched junction bases numbered 8, after V lost 5 bases and J lost 4 bases. Germline V gene data show CDR1 as MNHEY and CDR2 as SMNVEV (reference sequence). CDR3 length: 15 residues. For the CDR3, the DNA is TGTGCCAGCAGTCCCCCGGGACTAGCGAGGTACGAGCAGTACTTC. This codes for CASSPPGLARYEQYF.

The chain uses TRBV11-3 and TRBJ1-1, with a weak D call TRBD1 (6 bases). CDR1 and CDR2 from the germline V gene are SGHNT and YENEEA. This CDR3 has 15 amino acids. Trimming cost V 5 bases and J 3 bases, with 16 bases left between them. The CDR3 is CASSPRGGGHTEAFF. The CDR3 region has the DNA TGTGCCAGCAGCCCCCGGGGGGGCGGCCACACTGAAGCTTTCTTT.

The chain recombines TRBV19 with TRBJ2-2; 8 nucleotides line up with TRBD2. This CDR3 is 16 amino acids long. V was clipped by 9 bases and J by 3 bases; unmatched bases: 12. Germline CDR1 is LNHDA and CDR2 is SQIVND (reference sequence). The CDR3 DNA reads as TGTGCCAGGGGCCCGTGGCGGGGGGAGGACACCGGGGAGCTGTTTTTT. Encoded protein: CARGPWRGEDTGELFF.

This chain links TRBV27 with TRBJ2-6; 9 nucleotides agree with TRBD1. There are 19 residues in the CDR3. Trimming at V came to 6 bases and at J to 0 bases, leaving 12 bases not matched to a gene. Germline V gene lookup returns CDR1 MNHEY and CDR2 SMNVEV (reference sequence). The CDR3 protein is CASRGGQGVLDSGANVLTF. In nucleotides, the CDR3 is TGTGCCAGCAGGGGGGGACAGGGTGTGCTTGACTCTGGGGCCAACGTCCTGACTTTC.